This TCR beta chain was captured by sequencing in a study of blood T cell repertoires in COVID-19. Study-wide background: PBMCs, B-cell-depleted T cells, or T cells were the source of the cDNA or gDNA that made up the material.

Germline V CDR1 and CDR2: SNHLY, FYNNEI. V lost 4 bases and J lost 5, with 17 bases in between. This CDR3 has 15 amino acids. In the source study's methods: Amplification of reference gene primers was used by the study to estimate nucleated cell counts. Using immunoSEQ multiplex PCR, the repertoire was profiled, and TCRdb retains in-frame clones only, with some absent. Clonal size and the V and J genes are those of that table, whereas D and trimming came from the DNA. This repertoire shows 250,000 to 350,000 clones, roughly 91% found once; its top ten account for around 0.84%. Sequencing input: peripheral blood. The chain links TRBV2 to TRBJ1-2; TRBD1 is a possible D gene (6 bases). This sequence was found in a man younger than 45 with acute or convalescent COVID-19. This CDR3 reads CASSGRDIELYGYTF. The CDR3 DNA follows: TGTGCCAGCAGTGGTCGGGACATAGAACTATATGGCTACACCTTC. Based on the CDR3 plus reference TRBV2 and TRBJ1-2, the full variable domain is EPEVTQTPSHQVTQMGQEVILRCVPISNHLYFYWYRQILGQKVEFLVSFYNNEISEKSEIFDDQFSVERPDGSNFTLKIRSTKLEDSAMYFCASSGRDIELYGYTFGSGTRLTVV.